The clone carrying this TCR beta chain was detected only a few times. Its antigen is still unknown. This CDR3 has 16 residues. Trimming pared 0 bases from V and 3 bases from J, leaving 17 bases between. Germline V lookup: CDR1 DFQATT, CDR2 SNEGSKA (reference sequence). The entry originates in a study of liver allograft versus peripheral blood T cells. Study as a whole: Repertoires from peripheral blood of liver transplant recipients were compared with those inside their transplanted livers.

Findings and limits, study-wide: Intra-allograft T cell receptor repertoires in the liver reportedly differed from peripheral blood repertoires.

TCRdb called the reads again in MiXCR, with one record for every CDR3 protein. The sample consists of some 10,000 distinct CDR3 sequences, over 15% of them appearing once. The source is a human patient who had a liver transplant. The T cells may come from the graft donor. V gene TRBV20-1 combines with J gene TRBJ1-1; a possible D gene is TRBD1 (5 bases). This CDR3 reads CSARDLRRGGDTEAFF. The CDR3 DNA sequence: TGCAGTGCTAGAGATCTCCGGAGGGGAGGGGACACTGAAGCTTTCTTT.